Listed below are T cell receptor beta chains from one sample, sequenced in a study of T cell repertoires in cytomegalovirus infection. Their target antigens are unknown. TCRdb re-called the reads with MiXCR, one entry per CDR3 protein. This table has 150,000 or so distinct CDR3 sequences, less than 25% appearing once. The input for sequencing was CD8+ T cells from cultured PBMCs, taken from culture after CMV antigen stimulation. All receptors derive from a human donor in good health (CMV status not recorded). Some clones in this sample may be carry-over from other donors' samples. Each CDR3 is given with its conserved first and last residue. The D gene is left open where the match is weak. Not all rows give a size; the values are once, few, many and, for expanded clones, a class.

v_gene	j_gene	abundance	d_gene	CDR3aa	CDR3nt
TRBV7-8	TRBJ2-3	few	TRBD2	CASSRGVAGGTDTQYF	TGTGCCAGCAGTCGAGGGGTAGCGGGGGGCACAGATACGCAGTATTTT
TRBV7-2	TRBJ1-1	.	.	CASSWTELNTEAFF	TGTGCCAGCAGCTGGACAGAATTGAACACTGAAGCTTTCTTT
TRBV4-1	TRBJ2-2	few	TRBD1	CASSHFGQDPGELFF	TGCGCCAGCAGCCACTTCGGACAGGATCCCGGGGAGCTGTTTTTT
TRBV12-3/TRBV12-4	TRBJ1-2	few	.	CASSLGVKGYTF	TGTGCCAGCAGTTTAGGGGTTAAGGGCTACACCTTC
TRBV6-5	TRBJ1-2	.	.	CASSYGAGSGVGYTF	TGTGCCAGCAGTTACGGGGCAGGGAGTGGAGTTGGCTACACCTTC
TRBV6-2/TRBV6-3	TRBJ1-1	few	.	CASSYPLRPDAFF	TGTGCCAGCAGTTACCCCTTACGTCCTGACGCTTTCTTT
TRBV7-6	TRBJ2-2	few	TRBD1	CASSLYLTGVNTGELFF	TGTGCCAGCAGCTTATATTTGACAGGGGTTAACACCGGGGAGCTGTTTTTT
TRBV7-8	TRBJ1-4	few	.	CASSLSGEKLFF	TGTGCCAGCAGCTTATCGGGGGAAAAACTGTTTTTT
TRBV7-9	TRBJ1-4	few	.	CASSFGQSYATNEKLFF	TGTGCCAGCAGCTTCGGCCAGTCCTATGCAACTAATGAAAAACTGTTTTTT
TRBV18	TRBJ1-5	.	.	CASSPTGIWSNQPQHF	TGTGCCAGCTCCCCAACAGGGATATGGAGCAATCAGCCCCAGCATTTT
TRBV6-6	TRBJ1-2	few	.	CASSYTEGQNYGYTF	TGTGCCAGCAGTTATACTGAGGGACAAAACTATGGCTACACCTTC
TRBV4-1	TRBJ2-3	.	.	CASSHPASAPGDTQYF	TGCGCCAGCAGCCACCCCGCCTCTGCCCCAGGAGATACGCAGTATTTT
TRBV29-1	TRBJ1-1	few	TRBD1	CSVTRQGSTEAFF	TGCAGCGTTACAAGACAGGGAAGCACTGAAGCTTTCTTT
TRBV27	TRBJ1-2	.	.	CASSRLDSYGYTF	TGTGCCAGCAGTCGCCTGGACAGCTATGGCTACACCTTC
TRBV7-9	TRBJ1-2	.	TRBD1	CASSFNRGGEGGYGYTF	TGTGCCAGCAGCTTCAACAGGGGAGGAGAGGGAGGGTATGGCTACACCTTC
TRBV7-6	TRBJ2-7	few	.	CASSSRAGALESYEQYF	TGTGCCAGCAGCTCGAGGGCGGGGGCCCTCGAATCCTACGAGCAGTACTTC
TRBV7-9	TRBJ1-5	.	.	CASSLVGVSNQPQHF	TGTGCCAGCAGCTTAGTTGGGGTTAGCAATCAGCCCCAGCATTTT
TRBV4-1	TRBJ1-6	few	TRBD1	CASSQEVEGANSPLHF	TGCGCCAGCAGCCAAGAAGTCGAGGGGGCTAATTCACCCCTCCACTTT
TRBV7-2	TRBJ2-3	few	.	CASSLGAAVTDTQYF	TGTGCCAGCAGCTTAGGTGCGGCAGTCACAGATACGCAGTATTTT
TRBV6-5	TRBJ1-1	few	.	CASSTQGGTEAFF	TGTGCCAGCAGTACCCAGGGAGGGACTGAAGCTTTCTTT
TRBV7-2	TRBJ1-2	few	.	CASSPHSVPEGYTF	TGTGCCAGCAGCCCCCACTCGGTACCGGAGGGCTACACCTTC
TRBV7-3	TRBJ1-2	.	.	CASSLTLQGGHLTF	TGTGCCAGCAGCTTAACGTTGCAGGGTGGGCACCTCACCTTC
TRBV7-2	TRBJ1-6	.	.	CASSLFAESSYNSPLHF	TGTGCCAGCAGCTTATTCGCAGAGAGCTCCTATAATTCACCCCTCCACTTT
TRBV12-3/TRBV12-4	TRBJ2-5	.	TRBD2	CASSLTPSGGRETQYF	TGTGCCAGCAGTTTAACTCCTAGCGGGGGTCGAGAGACCCAGTACTTC
TRBV6-1	TRBJ1-4	.	.	CASSEVWSATNEKLFF	TGTGCCAGCAGTGAAGTTTGGTCTGCAACTAATGAAAAACTGTTTTTT
TRBV7-9	TRBJ1-2	.	.	CASSLGQAVYGYTF	TGTGCCAGCAGCTTAGGACAGGCCGTCTATGGCTACACCTTC
TRBV28	TRBJ1-5	.	.	CASSSSRDGDQPQHF	TGTGCCAGCAGTTCTAGCCGGGACGGGGATCAGCCCCAGCATTTT
TRBV20-1	TRBJ2-7	.	TRBD1	CSARRTGGPSYEQYF	TGCAGTGCTAGAAGAACAGGGGGCCCTTCCTACGAGCAGTACTTC
TRBV6-6	TRBJ1-2	many	TRBD1	CASSLTGNGYTF	TGTGCCAGCAGCCTGACAGGGAATGGCTACACCTTC
TRBV7-2	TRBJ2-7	.	TRBD1	CASSLALWQGVTYEQYF	TGTGCCAGCAGCTTAGCGCTGTGGCAGGGGGTGACCTACGAGCAGTACTTC
TRBV7-9	TRBJ1-1	few	TRBD1	CASSASGTAMNTEAFF	TGTGCCAGCAGCGCATCCGGGACAGCCATGAACACTGAAGCTTTCTTT
TRBV5-1	TRBJ2-3	.	.	CASSLRQARTDTQYF	TGCGCCAGCTCGCTGAGGCAGGCTCGCACAGATACGCAGTATTTT
TRBV5-1	TRBJ2-7	few	.	CASGNSSGQYF	TGCGCCAGCGGCAACTCTAGTGGGCAGTACTTC
TRBV7-8	TRBJ2-1	.	TRBD2	CASSTSGGPYNEQFF	TGTGCCAGCAGTACTAGCGGGGGGCCTTACAATGAGCAGTTCTTC
TRBV5-4	TRBJ2-1	few	.	CASRRDTYNEQFF	TGTGCCAGCAGGAGGGACACCTACAATGAGCAGTTCTTC
TRBV6-6	TRBJ1-2	few	TRBD1	CASSSTSTGVYGYTF	TGTGCCAGCAGTTCAACTTCAACAGGGGTGTATGGCTACACCTTC
TRBV7-6	TRBJ2-7	.	TRBD2	CASSLRTSGGPEQYF	TGTGCCAGCAGCCTCCGGACTAGCGGAGGCCCCGAGCAGTACTTC
TRBV6-2/TRBV6-3	TRBJ2-4	.	.	CASSRTTEAPKNIQYF	TGTGCCAGCAGTAGGACAACCGAGGCCCCAAAAAACATTCAGTACTTC
TRBV4-3	TRBJ2-1	once	.	CASSQELVVRYNEQFF	TGCGCCAGCAGCCAAGAACTCGTAGTACGATACAATGAGCAGTTCTTC
TRBV7-2	TRBJ1-1	.	TRBD1	CASSPTTGGTEAFF	TGTGCCAGCAGCCCGACGACAGGGGGCACTGAAGCTTTCTTT
TRBV4-1	TRBJ1-1	few	.	CASSHPLGEGQNTEAFF	TGCGCCAGCAGCCACCCCCTGGGGGAAGGACAGAACACTGAAGCTTTCTTT
TRBV4-1	TRBJ1-1	.	.	CASSQGDHLDLQNTEAFF	TGCGCCAGCAGCCAAGGCGACCATCTGGACCTTCAAAACACTGAAGCTTTCTTT
TRBV6-5	TRBJ1-1	.	TRBD1	CASSYRSGTVLNTEAFF	TGTGCCAGCAGTTACCGATCCGGGACAGTACTGAACACTGAAGCTTTCTTT
TRBV11-1	TRBJ2-6	few	.	CASSVEGWVSGANVLTF	TGTGCCAGCAGCGTGGAGGGTTGGGTTTCTGGGGCCAACGTCCTGACTTTC